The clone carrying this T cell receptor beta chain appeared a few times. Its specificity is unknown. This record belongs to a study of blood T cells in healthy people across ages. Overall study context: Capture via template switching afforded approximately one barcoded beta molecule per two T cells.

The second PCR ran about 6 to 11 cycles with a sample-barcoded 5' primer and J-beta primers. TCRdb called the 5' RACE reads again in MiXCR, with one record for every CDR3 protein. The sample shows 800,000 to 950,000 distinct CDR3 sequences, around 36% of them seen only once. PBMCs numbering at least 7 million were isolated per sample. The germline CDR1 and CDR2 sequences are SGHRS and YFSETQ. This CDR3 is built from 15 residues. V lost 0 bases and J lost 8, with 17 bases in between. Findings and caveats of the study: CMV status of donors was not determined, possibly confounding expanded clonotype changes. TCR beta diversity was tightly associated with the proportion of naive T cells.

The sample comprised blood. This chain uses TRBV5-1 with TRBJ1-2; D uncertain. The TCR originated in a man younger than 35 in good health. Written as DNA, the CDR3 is TGCGCCAGCAGCTTGGAGGCCGCTGACGCGCGGGGCTACACCTTC. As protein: CASSLEAADARGYTF.